This T cell receptor beta chain was sequenced during a study of CD8 T cells in ankylosing spondylitis. Study-wide results and limits: Certain motif variants had earlier been reported in reactive arthritis synovial fluid and blood. Matched synovial fluid from ankylosing spondylitis patients was reported to be enriched for disease-linked clones. What appeared characteristic of ankylosing spondylitis blood was a TCR beta motif of several highly homologous variants.

Quantitative 5'-RACE with molecular barcodes generated TCR beta libraries. TCRdb re-called the 5' RACE reads through MiXCR, storing one row per CDR3 protein. The repertoire holds under 300,000 distinct CDR3 sequences, with 15% to 20% as singletons. This clonotype was seen only a few times. No antigen is known for it. The germline CDR1 and CDR2 sequences are DFQATT and SNEGSKA (reference sequence). The length of the CDR3 is 15 residues. Trimming cost V 6 bases and J 0 bases, with 17 bases left between them. The gene calls are TRBV20-1 and TRBJ1-1; D perhaps matches TRBD1 (5 bases). This TCR came from a male donor with ankylosing spondylitis or in good health (not recorded which). The source material was blood, either unsorted or a sorted T cell fraction (not recorded which). The chain's CDR3 is CSATSRQLMNTEAFF. Here the CDR3 DNA reads TGCAGTGCAACATCCCGACAGCTTATGAACACTGAAGCTTTCTTT.